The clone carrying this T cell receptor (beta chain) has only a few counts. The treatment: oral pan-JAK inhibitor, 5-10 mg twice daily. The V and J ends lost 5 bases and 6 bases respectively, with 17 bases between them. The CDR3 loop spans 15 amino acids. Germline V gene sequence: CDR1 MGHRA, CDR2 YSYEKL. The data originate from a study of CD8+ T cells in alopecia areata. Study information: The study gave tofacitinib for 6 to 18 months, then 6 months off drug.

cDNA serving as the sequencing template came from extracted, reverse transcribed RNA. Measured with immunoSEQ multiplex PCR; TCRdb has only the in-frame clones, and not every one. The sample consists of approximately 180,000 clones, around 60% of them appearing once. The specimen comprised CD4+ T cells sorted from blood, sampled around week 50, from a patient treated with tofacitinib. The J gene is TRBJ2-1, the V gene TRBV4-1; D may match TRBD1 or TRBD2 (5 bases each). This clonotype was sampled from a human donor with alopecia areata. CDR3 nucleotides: TGCGCCAGCAGCTACGGGGACGGAACCCTCAATGAGCAGTTCTTC. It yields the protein CASSYGDGTLNEQFF.